The source of this TCR beta chain is a study of cytomegalovirus exposure and HLA in healthy donors. PCR was performed using 60 Vbeta and 13 Jbeta primers. This table comes from immunoSEQ multiplex PCR, and its TCRdb copy is limited to in-frame clones, with some not included. The sample yields about 85,000 clones, about 67% seen once. The V gene's germline CDR1 is MDHEN and CDR2 SYDVKM. V lost 4 bases, J lost 4 bases, and 11 bases stayed unmatched. The CDR3 loop spans 18 amino acids. The chain has TRBV28 and TRBJ2-2; 11 bases fit TRBD2. The receptor was derived from a man aged 25-45 years in good health and CMV-seronegative. Material for sequencing was PBMCs. CDR3 in amino acids: CASSYGGSSGRPTGELFF. Written as DNA, the CDR3 is TGTGCCAGCAGTTACGGGGGGTCTAGCGGGAGGCCCACCGGGGAGCTGTTTTTT.